The rows below give T cell receptor beta chains drawn from one sample of a study of T cell responses to AZD1222 COVID-19 vaccine. Sequencing was performed with immunoSEQ multiplex PCR; in TCRdb, only in-frame clones are kept and a portion is missing. Of some 95,000 clones detected, roughly 90% appear once; the ten largest clones hold about 12%. The specimen was peripheral blood, collected 28 days after the second AZD1222 dose. The receptor set was obtained from an adult who received the AZD1222 COVID-19 vaccine. The CDR3 runs from the conserved cysteine through the conserved F or W. D genes are given only for firm matches. The size of a clone is reported for some rows only, either as once, few or many, or as a class for expanded clones.

TRBV6-5	-	once	TRBJ1-3	TGTGCCAGCAGTTACGAGGGCATGTCTTCTGGAAACACCATATATTTT	CASSYEGMSSGNTIYF
TRBV2	-	-	TRBJ2-7	TGTGCCAGCAGTGAAGGGTCTGGGGGCTCCTACGAGCAGTACTTC	CASSEGSGGSYEQYF
TRBV7-9	-	-	TRBJ2-7	TGTGCCAGCAGCTTGGTGGCCAGCTACGAGCAGTACTTC	CASSLVASYEQYF
TRBV30	-	-	TRBJ1-2	TGTGCCTGGAGTGTAGGTGGCTATGGCTACACCTTC	CAWSVGGYGYTF
TRBV29-1	-	-	TRBJ2-5	TGCAGCGTTGACGGGGAGGGCCAGGGGGCGACGGGGACCCAGTACTTC	CSVDGEGQGATGTQYF
TRBV2	-	-	TRBJ2-4	TGTGCCAGCGGGGTGGCCAAAAACATTCAGTACTTC	CASGVAKNIQYF
TRBV6-6	-	-	TRBJ1-5	TGTGCCAGCAGTTACTCTCTGGGGGCCAATCAGCCCCAGCATTTT	CASSYSLGANQPQHF
TRBV5-1	-	-	TRBJ2-7	TGCGCCAGCAGCTTGGGGCCGGGAGTCTACGAGCAGTACTTC	CASSLGPGVYEQYF
TRBV9	TRBD2	-	TRBJ2-5	TGTGCCAGCAGCGTAGGAGCGGGGGGGCCTACGGAGACCCAGTACTTC	CASSVGAGGPTETQYF
TRBV5-1	-	-	TRBJ2-2	TGCGCCAGCAGCTTGGTTTGGGCCGGGGAGCTGTTTTTT	CASSLVWAGELFF
TRBV9	TRBD1	-	TRBJ1-6	TGTGCCAGCAGCGGACAGACAGGGGGCAATTCACCCCTCCACTTT	CASSGQTGGNSPLHF
TRBV3-1/TRBV3-2	-	-	TRBJ2-7	TGTGCCAGCAGCCCCACCGCCACCAGCCTGGCGCAGTACTTC	CASSPTATSLAQYF
TRBV19	-	-	TRBJ2-1	TGTGCCAGTAGAGGGGGCTACAATGAGCAGTTCTTC	CASRGGYNEQFF
TRBV4-3	-	-	TRBJ1-6	TGCGCCAGCAGCCAAGATAGGTCCAATTCACCCCTCCACTTT	CASSQDRSNSPLHF
TRBV7-9	TRBD1	-	TRBJ1-5	TGTGCCAGCAGCTTAGTCGGGACAGGGGATCAGCCCCAGCATTTT	CASSLVGTGDQPQHF
TRBV3-1/TRBV3-2	-	-	TRBJ2-5	TGTGCCAGCAGCCAGGACGGGACTCTATTGGGAGAGACCCAGTACTTC	CASSQDGTLLGETQYF
TRBV29-1	-	-	TRBJ2-5	TGCAGCGTTGAGGGGACCACAAAAGGCGGACTCCCTGAGACCCAGTACTTC	CSVEGTTKGGLPETQYF
TRBV6-2/TRBV6-3	TRBD1	-	TRBJ1-1	TGTGCCAGCAGTTCCACAGGGGGCGCGGGACCGTCTTTCTTT	CASSSTGGAGPSFF
TRBV19	TRBD2	-	TRBJ2-5	TGTGCCAGTAGTATAGGAGTGGGAGGGGAGACCCAGTACTTC	CASSIGVGGETQYF
TRBV2	TRBD1	few	TRBJ1-2	TGTGCCAGCACCATACAGGGGAACTATGGCTACACCTTC	CASTIQGNYGYTF
TRBV28	-	-	TRBJ1-2	TGTGCCAGCAGCGGAGACGGGGGGCTTGGCTACACCTTC	CASSGDGGLGYTF
TRBV4-3	-	-	TRBJ1-2	TGCGCCAGCAGCCCCGGAACCTCGGGGCAGTCCCGCTATGGCTACACCTTC	CASSPGTSGQSRYGYTF
TRBV4-3	-	-	TRBJ1-1	TGCGCCAGCAGCCAAGATCCAAGGTCCACTGAAGCTTTCTTT	CASSQDPRSTEAFF
TRBV30	TRBD2	-	TRBJ2-2	TGTGCCTGGAGTGTACTTCTAGCGGGAATAAACACCGGGGAGCTGTTTTTT	CAWSVLLAGINTGELFF
TRBV28	TRBD1	-	TRBJ1-4	TGTGCCAGCAGTTTGGGGGACAGGGCCAAACTGTTTTTT	CASSLGDRAKLFF
TRBV3-1/TRBV3-2	TRBD1	-	TRBJ2-5	TGTGCCAGCAGCCAAGGACAGGGAAGGGAGACCCAGTACTTC	CASSQGQGRETQYF
TRBV2	TRBD1	-	TRBJ1-2	TGTGCCAGCAGTAATGGACAGGGTAACAACTATGGCTACACCTTC	CASSNGQGNNYGYTF
TRBV7-9	-	-	TRBJ1-2	TGTGCCAGCAGCTACGGGGACAACCGGGAGGGTGGCTACACCTTC	CASSYGDNREGGYTF
TRBV3-1/TRBV3-2	-	-	TRBJ2-5	TGTGCCAGCAGCCTCGGGGAGACCCAGTACTTC	CASSLGETQYF
TRBV5-1	TRBD1	-	TRBJ1-5	TGCGCCAGCAGCTTGGAAGGGGGCGCCGGCAATCAGCCCCAGCATTTT	CASSLEGGAGNQPQHF
TRBV28	-	-	TRBJ2-7	TGTGCCAGCAGTTCTACCTTAGCGGACCGCTACGAGCAGTACTTC	CASSSTLADRYEQYF
TRBV5-8	-	-	TRBJ2-3	TGTGCCAGCAGCTTGGAGGCCGGAGATACGCAGTATTTT	CASSLEAGDTQYF
TRBV15	TRBD2	-	TRBJ2-1	TGTGCCACCAGAGTATTCTCGGGGGGTGAGCAGTTCTTC	CATRVFSGGEQFF
TRBV19	TRBD1	-	TRBJ2-1	TGTGCCAGTAGTACCGTACAGGGGAGTGAGCAGTTCTTC	CASSTVQGSEQFF
TRBV6-5	-	-	TRBJ1-2	TGTGCCAGCAGTTCCAGCTATGGCTACACCTTC	CASSSSYGYTF
TRBV15	-	-	TRBJ2-7	TGTGCCACCAGCTCCCGGGGCAGCTCCTACGAGCAGTACTTC	CATSSRGSSYEQYF
TRBV2	-	once	TRBJ1-2	TGTGCCAGCCCCCCCGGGGAGGGCTATGGCTACACCTTC	CASPPGEGYGYTF
TRBV18	-	once	TRBJ1-1	TGTGCCAGCTCACCACGGTGGGGGGTGAACACTGAAGCTTTCTTT	CASSPRWGVNTEAFF